These 16 T cell receptor beta chains were sequenced from one sample in a study of blood T cell repertoires in COVID-19. Assay used: immunoSEQ multiplex PCR; TCRdb lists only in-frame clones, some missing. This sample has roughly 200,000 clones; approximately 81% occur once, and the top ten carry roughly a tenth. The sequenced sample was peripheral blood. Every receptor here comes from a woman older than 75 with COVID-19, enrolled during active disease.

The chain has TRBV9 and TRBJ2-5; 8 nucleotides agree with TRBD2. V lost 0 bases to trimming and J lost 2 bases; unmatched junction nucleotides: 12. Germline CDR1 is SGDLS and CDR2 is YYNGEE. The CDR3 is 18 amino acids. The DNA of the CDR3 is TGTGCCAGCAGCGTAGCCGCGGGGGGTCAAAGGGGGCAAGAGACCCAGTACTTC. It specifies CASSVAAGGQRGQETQYF.

This clone was seen once. V is TRBV18 and J is TRBJ2-5; 12 nucleotides match TRBD2. This CDR3 is 15 amino acids long. Germline CDR1 is KGHSH and CDR2 is LQKENI. The V segment lost 3 bases and the J segment 2 bases; nucleotides outside the gene matches: 1. The CDR3 DNA sequence: TGTGCCAGCTCACCCCTAGCGGGGGGGCAAGAGACCCAGTACTTC. The encoded protein is CASSPLAGGQETQYF.

V is TRBV28 and J is TRBJ2-7, with D possibly being TRBD1 (6 bases). From germline, CDR1 is MDHEN and CDR2 SYDVKM. The V end was cut by 5 bases, the J end by 3 bases, with 8 bases between. The CDR3 length is 12 residues. The CDR3 region is CASSTGIYEQYV. CDR3 sequence (DNA): TGTGCCAGCAGTACAGGGATCTACGAGCAGTACGTC.

The J gene is TRBJ1-2, the V gene TRBV3-1 (or the pseudogene TRBV3-2), with D possibly matching TRBD1 (6 bases). The CDR3 length is 13 residues. V dropped 4 bases and J dropped 8 bases, with 14 bases sitting between them. Looked up from germline, CDR1 is LGHDT and CDR2 is YNNKEL (reference sequence). CDR3 DNA: TGTGCCAGCAGCCCCGGGACATCCGGAGGCTACACCTTC. This sequence encodes CASSPGTSGGYTF.

The chain employs TRBV2 and TRBJ1-2, with D possibly TRBD1 on 6 matching bases. CDR3 length: 15 amino acids. Trimming took off 10 bases at V and 0 bases at J, with 18 bases between the two ends. In germline, CDR1 is SNHLY, CDR2 FYNNEI. The chain's CDR3 is CATRQASGANYGYTF. Written as DNA, the CDR3 is TGTGCCACCCGACAGGCTTCAGGAGCTAACTATGGCTACACCTTC.

V gene TRBV6-5 combines with J gene TRBJ1-1; tentative D call: TRBD1 (5 bases). Germline V gives CDR1 MNHEY, CDR2 SVGAGI. The CDR3 is 13 amino acids. Trimming took off 8 bases at V and 0 bases at J, with 10 bases between the two ends. The CDR3 DNA is TGTGCCAGCGCCAGGGTAATGAACACTGAAGCTTTCTTT. Residues: CASARVMNTEAFF.

The chain links TRBV28 to TRBJ2-3; TRBD2 matches 9 bases. The CDR3 consists of 15 residues. With 5 bases clipped from V and 2 bases from J, the junction kept 5 bases outside the gene matches. Germline values: CDR1 MDHEN, CDR2 SYDVKM. In nucleotides, the CDR3 is TGTGCCAGCAGTAGGAGCGGGGGGTACACAGATACGCAGTATTTT. This codes for CASSRSGGYTDTQYF.

In this sample, this clone turned up a few times. The rearrangement links TRBV5-6 to TRBJ2-7; possible D gene TRBD2, 6 bases. CDR1 and CDR2 from the germline V gene are SGHDT and YYEEEE. V shed 3 bases and J shed 12 bases, with 22 bases lying between them. The CDR3 is 14 amino acids. The CDR3 sequence is CASSSGTEGPGRYF. CDR3 DNA sequence: TGTGCCAGCAGCTCCGGGACGGAGGGGCCTGGTCGGTACTTC.

The chain carries TRBV12-3 or TRBV12-4 and TRBJ1-2, with a possible D match to TRBD1 (6 bases). The CDR3 covers 13 residues. The V end was cut by 5 bases, the J end by 7 bases, with 14 bases between. CDR3 in amino acids: CASSRQDPSGYTF. The CDR3 DNA reads TGTGCCAGCAGTAGACAGGACCCTTCTGGCTACACCTTC.

As for this clone: The same CDR3 is also encoded by other DNA sequences in this sample. This chain uses TRBV5-1 with TRBJ1-1; TRBD1 is a possible D gene (6 bases). From germline, CDR1 is SGHRS and CDR2 YFSETQ. The V and J ends lost 3 bases and 8 bases respectively, with 11 bases between them. The CDR3 extends over 12 amino acids. The chain's CDR3 is CASSYGQSEAFF. The DNA of the CDR3 is TGCGCCAGCAGCTACGGACAGAGCGAAGCTTTCTTT. The full variable domain, completed using reference TRBV5-1 and TRBJ1-1, is KAGVTQTPRYLIKTRGQQVTLSCSPISGHRSVSWYQQTPGQGLQFLFEYFSETQRNKGNFPGRFSGRQFSNSRSEMNVSTLELGDSALYLCASSYGQSEAFFGQGTRLTVV.

CDR3 nucleotide sequence: TGTGCCAGCAGCTTAGTATTTGACAGGGTAACCTCTGGAAACACCATATATTTT. Translated, it gives CASSLVFDRVTSGNTIYF. The J gene is TRBJ1-3, the V gene TRBV7-2, with 7 bases identical to TRBD1. The CDR3 runs to 18 residues. The trim removed 1 base at V and 0 bases at J, leaving 9 bases unmatched. The V gene's germline CDR1 is SGHTA and CDR2 FQGNSA.

The chain couples TRBV19 to TRBJ2-3, with 10 bases matching TRBD2. After removal of 6 bases from V and 5 bases from J, the junction contained 5 bases not matched to a gene. Germline V gene sequence: CDR1 LNHDA, CDR2 SQIVND (reference sequence). The CDR3 length is 14 residues. CDR3 residues: CASRPSGGVDTQYF. Here the CDR3 DNA reads TGTGCCAGTAGGCCTAGCGGGGGAGTAGATACGCAGTATTTT.

This clone appeared once. The V gene is TRBV30, the J gene TRBJ1-1; D unclear. This CDR3 comprises 14 residues. Trimming cost V 0 bases and J 3 bases, with 11 bases left between them. Germline V gene lookup returns CDR1 GTSNPN and CDR2 SVGIG (reference sequence). DNA of the CDR3: TGTGCCTGGAGTGTACCCCCAGGCCACACTGAAGCTTTCTTT. Amino acid sequence: CAWSVPPGHTEAFF.

The chain carries TRBV7-2 and TRBJ2-5, with TRBD2 matching over 12 bases. J lost 5 bases, V lost 1 base, and 2 bases had no gene match. The germline V gene encodes CDR1 SGHTA and CDR2 FQGNSA. This CDR3 is built from 15 residues. The CDR3 spells CASSLDGTSGETQYF. CDR3 nucleotides: TGTGCCAGCAGCTTAGATGGGACTAGCGGGGAGACCCAGTACTTC. Full variable domain (remainder filled in from reference TRBV7-2 and TRBJ2-5): GAGVSQSPSNKVTEKGKDVELRCDPISGHTALYWYRQSLGQGLEFLIYFQGNSAPDKSGLPSDRFSAERTGGSVSTLTIQRTQQEDSAVYLCASSLDGTSGETQYFGPGTRLLVL.

This chain uses TRBV6-5 with TRBJ2-7; 9 bases map to TRBD1. The V segment lost 6 bases and the J segment 4 bases; nucleotides outside the gene matches: 10. There are 15 residues in the CDR3. Germline CDR1 is MNHEY and CDR2 is SVGAGI. The CDR3 spells CASSQGGTGRYEQYF. Here the CDR3 DNA reads TGTGCCAGCAGCCAAGGCGGGACAGGGCGGTACGAGCAGTACTTC.

V gene TRBV5-1 combines with J gene TRBJ2-7, with 11 bases fitting TRBD1. The V gene's germline CDR1 is SGHRS and CDR2 YFSETQ. The CDR3 contains 15 residues. V lost 4 bases to trimming and J lost 0 bases; unmatched junction nucleotides: 3. In nucleotides, the CDR3 is TGCGCCAGCAGCCAAGGGACAGGGGGCTCCTACGAGCAGTACGTC. Translating gives CASSQGTGGSYEQYV.